This T cell receptor beta chain was identified in a study of blood T cell repertoires in COVID-19. Across the study: There were acute and convalescent COVID-19 samples, and they came from the United States, Italy and Spain.

Germline V gene data show CDR1 as MNHEY and CDR2 as SVGEGT. This CDR3 has 16 residues. Trimming removed 3 bases at V and 2 bases at J, with 17 bases between. The protocol was immunoSEQ multiplex PCR, while the TCRdb copy is restricted to in-frame clones and leaves out a portion. Counted here are some 100,000 clones, 80% occurring once; the ten biggest clones make up less than 35%. The sample was peripheral blood. This sequence originates from a man between 65 and 79 years old with active or convalescent COVID-19. V gene TRBV6-2 or TRBV6-3 combines with J gene TRBJ2-7; D is uncertain. As DNA, the CDR3 is TGTGCCAGCAGTTATGTCGTAGGCGAGGTTACCTACGAGCAGTACTTC. Translating it yields CASSYVVGEVTYEQYF.